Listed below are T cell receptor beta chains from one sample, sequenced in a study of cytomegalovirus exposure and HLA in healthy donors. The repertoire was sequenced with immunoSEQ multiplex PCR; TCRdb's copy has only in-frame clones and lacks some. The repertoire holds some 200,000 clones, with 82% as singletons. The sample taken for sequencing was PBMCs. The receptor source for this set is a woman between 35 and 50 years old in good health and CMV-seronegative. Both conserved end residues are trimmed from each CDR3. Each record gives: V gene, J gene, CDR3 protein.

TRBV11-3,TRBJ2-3,ASSLVVSGSWTDTQY
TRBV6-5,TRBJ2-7,ASARPGGRSYEQY
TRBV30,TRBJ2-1,AWTPPSGRTFGDEQF
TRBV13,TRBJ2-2,ASSRQGQGWFGELF
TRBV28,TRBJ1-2,ASSSTGTNYGYT
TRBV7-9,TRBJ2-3,AVDKQRNTQY
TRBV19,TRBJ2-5,ASSLQTGTGQETQY
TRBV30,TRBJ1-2,AWSLGSYGYT
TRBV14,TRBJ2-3,ASSHLTDQYTDTQY
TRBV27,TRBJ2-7,ATSDRFYEQY
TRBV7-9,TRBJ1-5,AGAGQGSQPQH
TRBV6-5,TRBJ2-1,ASSLASGTNHEQF
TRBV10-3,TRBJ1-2,AISEGTLGYT
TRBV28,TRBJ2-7,ASSSPAGAYYEQY
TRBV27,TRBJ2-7,ASSAWELAGEQY
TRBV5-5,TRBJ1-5,ASSKWTGNSNQPQH
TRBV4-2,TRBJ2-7,ASSQEPRLARGEQY
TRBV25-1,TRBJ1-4,ASSSGTGFANEKLF
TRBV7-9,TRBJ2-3,ASSLASRETDTQY
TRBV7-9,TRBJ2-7,ASSTYRGRYEQY
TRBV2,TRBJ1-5,ASSKSRGTNQPQH
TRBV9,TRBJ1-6,ASSVAMDRGRSPLH
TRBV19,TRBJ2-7,ASMKDYQNPKYEQY
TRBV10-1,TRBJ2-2,ASSPGGVPGELF
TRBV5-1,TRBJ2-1,ASSVSGTSYNEQF
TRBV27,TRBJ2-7,ASSFGLAGEQY
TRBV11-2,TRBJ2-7,ASSLTLPTYEQY
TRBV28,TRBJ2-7,ASSFLAGYRGEQY
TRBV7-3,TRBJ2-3,ASSLERGPVTQY
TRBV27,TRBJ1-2,ASSPRGLYYGYT
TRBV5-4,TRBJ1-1,ASSLGAMNTEAF
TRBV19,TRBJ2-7,ASSMGLAGVYEQY
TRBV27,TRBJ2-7,ASRSLLGASYEQY
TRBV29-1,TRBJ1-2,SVDFFLQGGGYT
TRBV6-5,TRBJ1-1,ASSYFARTGVEAF
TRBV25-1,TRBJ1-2,ASSDDRGYYGYT
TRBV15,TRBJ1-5,ATSEVGDRNQPQH